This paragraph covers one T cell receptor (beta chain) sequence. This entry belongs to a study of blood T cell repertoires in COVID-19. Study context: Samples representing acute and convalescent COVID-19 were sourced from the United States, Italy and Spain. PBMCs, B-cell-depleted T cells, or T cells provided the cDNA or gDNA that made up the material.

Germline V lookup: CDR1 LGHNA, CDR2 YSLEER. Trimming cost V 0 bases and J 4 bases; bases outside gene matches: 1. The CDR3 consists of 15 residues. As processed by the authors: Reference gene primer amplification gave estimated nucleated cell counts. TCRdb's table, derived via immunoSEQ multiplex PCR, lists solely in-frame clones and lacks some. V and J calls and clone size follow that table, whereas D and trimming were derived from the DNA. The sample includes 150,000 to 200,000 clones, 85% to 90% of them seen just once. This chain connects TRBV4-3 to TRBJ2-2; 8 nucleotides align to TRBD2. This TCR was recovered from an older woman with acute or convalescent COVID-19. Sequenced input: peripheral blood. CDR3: CASSQEAGVTGELFF. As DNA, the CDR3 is TGCGCCAGCAGCCAAGAAGCGGGAGTCACCGGGGAGCTGTTTTTT.